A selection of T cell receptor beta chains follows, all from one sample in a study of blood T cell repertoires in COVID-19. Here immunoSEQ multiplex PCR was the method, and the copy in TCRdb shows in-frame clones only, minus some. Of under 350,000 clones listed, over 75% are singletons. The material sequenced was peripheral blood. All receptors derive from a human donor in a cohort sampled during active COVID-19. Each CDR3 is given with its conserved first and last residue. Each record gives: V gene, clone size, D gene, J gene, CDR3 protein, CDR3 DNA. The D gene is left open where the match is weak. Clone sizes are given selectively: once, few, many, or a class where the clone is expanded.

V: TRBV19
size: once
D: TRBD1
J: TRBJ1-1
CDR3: CASSVPGGTGYTEAFF
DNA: TGTGCCAGTAGTGTCCCAGGGGGTACAGGCTACACTGAAGCTTTCTTT

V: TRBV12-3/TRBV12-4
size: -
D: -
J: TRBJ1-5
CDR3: CASSLAQGQPQHF
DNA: TGTGCCAGCAGTTTAGCCCAGGGACAGCCCCAGCATTTT

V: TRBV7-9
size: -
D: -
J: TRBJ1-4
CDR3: CASSPTGNEKLFF
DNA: TGTGCCAGCAGCCCCACAGGGAATGAAAAACTGTTTTTT

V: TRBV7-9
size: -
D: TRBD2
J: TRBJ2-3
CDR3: CAFSGRTTDTQYF
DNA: TGTGCCTTTAGCGGGAGAACCACAGATACGCAGTATTTT

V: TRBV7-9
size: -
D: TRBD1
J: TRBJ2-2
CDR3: CASSLGQITGELFF
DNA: TGTGCCAGCAGCTTGGGACAGATCACCGGGGAGCTGTTTTTT

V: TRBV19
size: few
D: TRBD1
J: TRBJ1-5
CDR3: CASSRRTGVNQPQHF
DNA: TGTGCCAGTAGTAGGAGGACAGGGGTTAATCAGCCCCAGCATTTT

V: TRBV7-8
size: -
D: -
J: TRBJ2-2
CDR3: CASSLNRLSGELFF
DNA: TGTGCCAGCAGCTTAAACAGGCTCTCCGGGGAGCTGTTTTTT

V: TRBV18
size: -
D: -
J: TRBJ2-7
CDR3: CASSLVQASSYEQYF
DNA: TGTGCCAGCTCACTGGTACAGGCTTCCTCCTACGAGCAGTACTTC

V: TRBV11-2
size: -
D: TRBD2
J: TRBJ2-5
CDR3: CASSGLLAGGQETQYF
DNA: TGTGCCAGCAGCGGATTGCTAGCGGGTGGGCAAGAGACCCAGTACTTC

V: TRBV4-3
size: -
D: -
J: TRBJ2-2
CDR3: CASSQDLAPGELFF
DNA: TGCGCCAGCAGCCAGGACCTAGCGCCCGGGGAGCTGTTTTTT

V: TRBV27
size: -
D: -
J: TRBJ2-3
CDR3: CASRTVTDTQYF
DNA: TGTGCCAGCAGGACAGTCACAGATACGCAGTATTTT

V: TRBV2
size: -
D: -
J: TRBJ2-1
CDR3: CASRGESSYNEQFF
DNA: TGTGCCAGCCGCGGAGAAAGCTCCTACAATGAGCAGTTCTTC

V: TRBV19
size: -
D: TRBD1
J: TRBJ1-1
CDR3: CASITGTANTEAFF
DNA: TGTGCCAGTATCACCGGGACAGCGAACACTGAAGCTTTCTTT

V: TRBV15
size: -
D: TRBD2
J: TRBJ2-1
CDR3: CATSSSSGGHNEQFF
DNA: TGTGCCACCAGCAGCTCTAGCGGAGGCCACAATGAGCAGTTCTTC

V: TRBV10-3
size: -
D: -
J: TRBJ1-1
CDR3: CAIRADSLNTEAFF
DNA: TGTGCCATCAGGGCGGACAGCTTGAACACTGAAGCTTTCTTT

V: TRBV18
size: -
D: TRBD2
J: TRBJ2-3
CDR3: CASSPLPAGGPDTQYF
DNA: TGTGCCAGCTCACCATTACCAGCGGGAGGACCAGATACGCAGTATTTT

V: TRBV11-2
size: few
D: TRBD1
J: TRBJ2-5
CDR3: CASSTRQGSETQYF
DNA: TGTGCCAGCAGCACCAGACAGGGATCAGAGACCCAGTACTTC

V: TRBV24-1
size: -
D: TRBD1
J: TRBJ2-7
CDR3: CATSDHRGGALYEQYF
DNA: TGTGCCACCAGTGACCACAGGGGTGGCGCGCTATACGAGCAGTACTTC

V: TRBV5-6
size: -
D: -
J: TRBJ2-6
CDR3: CASSLFGGAGANVLTF
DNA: TGTGCCAGCAGCTTGTTTGGCGGGGCTGGGGCCAACGTCCTGACTTTC

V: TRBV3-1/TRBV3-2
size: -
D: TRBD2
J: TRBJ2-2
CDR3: CASSQGGLADTGELFF
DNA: TGTGCCAGCAGCCAAGGGGGACTAGCGGACACCGGGGAGCTGTTTTTT

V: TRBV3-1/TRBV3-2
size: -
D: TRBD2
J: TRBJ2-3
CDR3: CASTTGLAGADTQYF
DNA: TGTGCCAGCACTACCGGACTAGCGGGAGCAGATACGCAGTATTTT

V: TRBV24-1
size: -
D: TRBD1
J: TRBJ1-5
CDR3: CATSDPRQGTNQPQHF
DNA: TGTGCCACCAGTGACCCTAGACAGGGAACCAATCAGCCCCAGCATTTT

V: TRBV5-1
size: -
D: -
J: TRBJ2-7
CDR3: CASSPGQTALSYEQYF
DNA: TGCGCCAGCAGCCCTGGCCAGACAGCTCTCTCCTACGAGCAGTACTTC

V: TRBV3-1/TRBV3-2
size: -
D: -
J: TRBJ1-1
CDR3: CASSRLDLYEARAEAFF
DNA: TGTGCCAGCAGCCGTTTGGACTTATACGAAGCAAGGGCTGAAGCTTTCTTT

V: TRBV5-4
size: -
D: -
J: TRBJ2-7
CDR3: CASSGPREPYEQYF
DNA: TGTGCCAGCAGCGGCCCCAGGGAACCCTACGAGCAGTACTTC

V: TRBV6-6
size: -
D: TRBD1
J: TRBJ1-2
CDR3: CASSSGGQGGIYGYTF
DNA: TGTGCCAGCAGTTCGGGGGGACAGGGAGGAATCTATGGCTACACCTTC

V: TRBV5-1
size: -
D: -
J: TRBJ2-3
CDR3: CASSLGHSDTDTQYF
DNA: TGCGCCAGCAGCTTGGGTCACTCCGACACAGATACGCAGTATTTT

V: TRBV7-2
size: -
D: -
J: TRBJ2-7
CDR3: CASSLESLATYEQYF
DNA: TGTGCCAGCAGCTTAGAGTCTCTCGCGACCTACGAGCAGTACTTC

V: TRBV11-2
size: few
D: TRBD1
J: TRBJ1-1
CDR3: CASSSRTGDTEAFF
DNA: TGTGCCAGCAGCTCCCGCACAGGGGATACTGAAGCTTTCTTT

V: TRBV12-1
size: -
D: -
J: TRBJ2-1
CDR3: CASSGESSGRANEQFF
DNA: TGTGCCAGTTCAGGGGAATCTAGCGGGAGGGCCAATGAGCAGTTCTTC

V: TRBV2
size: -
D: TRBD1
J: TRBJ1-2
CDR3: CASRRQGGRYTF
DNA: TGTGCCAGCCGAAGACAGGGGGGCCGCTACACCTTC

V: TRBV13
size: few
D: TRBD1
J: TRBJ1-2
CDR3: CASSPRSGTGSAWYGYTF
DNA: TGTGCCAGCAGCCCTCGATCCGGGACAGGGAGCGCGTGGTATGGCTACACCTTC

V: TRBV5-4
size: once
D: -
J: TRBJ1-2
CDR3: CASSDDGVYRYTF
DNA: TGTGCCAGCAGCGACGACGGGGTCTATCGCTACACCTTC

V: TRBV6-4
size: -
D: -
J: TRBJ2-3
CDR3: CASSLDLGSDTQYF
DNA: TGTGCCAGCTCACTAGACCTCGGCTCAGATACGCAGTATTTT

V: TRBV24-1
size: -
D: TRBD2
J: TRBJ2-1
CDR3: CATAVATSREQFF
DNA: TGTGCCACCGCTGTAGCGACTAGCCGTGAGCAGTTCTTC

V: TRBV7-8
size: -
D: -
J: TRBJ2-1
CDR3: CASSLHGTSSYNEQFF
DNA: TGTGCCAGCAGCTTACACGGGACTTCCTCCTACAATGAGCAGTTCTTC

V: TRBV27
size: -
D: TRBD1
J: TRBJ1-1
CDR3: CASSLGTGKFTEAFF
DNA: TGTGCCAGCAGTTTAGGGACAGGGAAGTTCACTGAAGCTTTCTTT

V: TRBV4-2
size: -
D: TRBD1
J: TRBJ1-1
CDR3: CASSQDPGTGAFF
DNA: TGTGCCAGCAGCCAAGATCCAGGGACAGGAGCTTTCTTT

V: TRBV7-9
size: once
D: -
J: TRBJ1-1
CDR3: CASSSPGRNTEAFF
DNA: TGTGCCAGCAGCTCCCCGGGAAGGAACACTGAAGCTTTCTTT

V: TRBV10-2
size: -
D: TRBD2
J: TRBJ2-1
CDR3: CASRLAGSSYNEQFF
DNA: TGCGCCAGCAGACTAGCGGGAAGCTCCTACAATGAGCAGTTCTTC

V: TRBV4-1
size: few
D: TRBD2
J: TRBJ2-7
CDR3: CASSQGLRLAGGTYEQYF
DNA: TGCGCCAGCAGCCAAGGTCTAAGGTTAGCGGGAGGTACCTACGAGCAGTACTTC

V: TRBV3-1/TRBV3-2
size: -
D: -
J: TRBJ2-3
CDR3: CASSQDPLDTQYF
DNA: TGTGCCAGCAGCCAAGATCCTTTAGATACGCAGTATTTT

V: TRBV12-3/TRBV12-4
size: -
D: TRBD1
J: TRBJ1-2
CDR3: CASSQTRTGGYTF
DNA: TGTGCCAGCAGTCAAACCCGGACAGGGGGCTACACCTTC

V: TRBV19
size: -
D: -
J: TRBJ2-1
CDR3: CASSISTGSLNEQFF
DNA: TGTGCCAGTAGTATCTCCACGGGATCACTGAATGAGCAGTTCTTC

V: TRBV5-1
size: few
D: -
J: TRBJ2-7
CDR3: CASSVVPGVSYEQYF
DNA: TGCGCCAGCAGCGTGGTTCCAGGGGTCAGCTACGAGCAGTACTTC

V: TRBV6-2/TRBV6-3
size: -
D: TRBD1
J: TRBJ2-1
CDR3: CASSGRRDRVNEQFF
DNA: TGTGCCAGCAGTGGGCGGCGTGACAGGGTCAATGAGCAGTTCTTC

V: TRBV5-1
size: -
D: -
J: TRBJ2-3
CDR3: CASSLGVTSTDTQYF
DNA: TGCGCCAGCAGCTTGGGAGTCACTAGCACAGATACGCAGTATTTT

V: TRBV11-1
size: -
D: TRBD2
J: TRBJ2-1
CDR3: CASSLAGGLEQFF
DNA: TGTGCCAGCAGCTTAGCGGGAGGGCTTGAGCAGTTCTTC

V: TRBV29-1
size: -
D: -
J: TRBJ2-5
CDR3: CSVVVGRETQYF
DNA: TGCAGCGTTGTAGTCGGGAGAGAGACCCAGTACTTC

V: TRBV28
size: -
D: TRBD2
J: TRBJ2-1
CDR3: CASRRTSGSRGNEQFF
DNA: TGTGCCAGCAGGCGGACTAGCGGGAGCCGGGGTAATGAGCAGTTCTTC

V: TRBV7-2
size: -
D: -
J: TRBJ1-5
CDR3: CASSLSGADNQPQHF
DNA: TGTGCCAGCAGCTTAAGTGGAGCAGACAATCAGCCCCAGCATTTT

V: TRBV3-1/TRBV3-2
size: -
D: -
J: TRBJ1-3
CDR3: CASSQDYSSGNTIYF
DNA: TGTGCCAGCAGCCAAGACTACAGCTCTGGAAACACCATATATTTT

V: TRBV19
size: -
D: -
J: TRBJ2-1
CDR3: CASSIERIHNEQFF
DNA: TGTGCCAGTAGTATAGAGCGGATCCACAATGAGCAGTTCTTC